This T cell receptor beta chain was captured in a study of OX40 agonist ivuxolimab in advanced cancers. Background on the study: Every 2 weeks, patients received ivuxolimab intravenously, dosed at 0.01 to 10 mg/kg. Cohort: about 82% men, mean age about 60, aged roughly 23 to 79. Three patients had partial responses: one hepatocellular carcinoma, two cutaneous melanoma. Findings of the study overall: In general, CD8+ T cells held more expanded clones than CD4+ did, on average.

CDR1 and CDR2 from the germline V gene are KGHSH and LQKENI. The V gene end was trimmed by 0 bases and the J gene end by 0 bases; junction bases not matched to a gene: 7. The length of the CDR3 is 17 residues. Details on this clone: Its antigen is unknown.

The table came from immunoSEQ multiplex PCR; TCRdb's copy has only in-frame clones and leaves some out. Of tens of thousands of clones listed, just over 85% are singletons. Sequencing used CD4+ or CD8+ T cells sorted from blood, obtained in a trial of the OX40 agonist ivuxolimab. This chain connects TRBV18 to TRBJ1-1; 7 nucleotides line up with TRBD1. This sequence was found in an adult with an advanced solid tumor such as melanoma, head and neck, liver or kidney cancer. DNA for the CDR3: TGTGCCAGCTCACCACCGACAGGGAATCAAATGAACACTGAAGCTTTCTTT. Its translation is CASSPPTGNQMNTEAFF.